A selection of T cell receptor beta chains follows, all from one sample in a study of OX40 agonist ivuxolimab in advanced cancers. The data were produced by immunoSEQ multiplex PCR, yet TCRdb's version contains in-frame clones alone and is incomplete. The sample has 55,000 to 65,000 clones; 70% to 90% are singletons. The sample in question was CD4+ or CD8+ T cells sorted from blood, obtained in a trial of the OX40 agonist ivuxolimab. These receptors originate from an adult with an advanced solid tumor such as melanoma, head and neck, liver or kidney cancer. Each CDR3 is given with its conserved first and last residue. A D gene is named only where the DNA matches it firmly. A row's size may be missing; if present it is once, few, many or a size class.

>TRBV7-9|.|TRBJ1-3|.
CASSLETRSSGNTIYF
TGTGCCAGCAGCTTAGAGACACGATCCTCTGGAAACACCATATATTTT
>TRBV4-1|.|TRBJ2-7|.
CASSQLSLQGSYEQYF
TGCGCCAGCAGCCAGCTTTCTTTACAGGGCTCCTACGAGCAGTACTTC
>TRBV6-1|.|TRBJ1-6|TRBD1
CASSQGDSPLHF
TGTGCCAGCTCGCAGGGGGATTCACCCCTCCACTTT
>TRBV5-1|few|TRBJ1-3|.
CASSFGLTSGNTIYF
TGCGCCAGCAGCTTTGGGCTTACCTCTGGAAACACCATATATTTT
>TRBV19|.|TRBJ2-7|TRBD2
CASSDKRGAEQYF
TGTGCCAGTAGTGATAAGCGGGGGGCCGAGCAGTACTTC
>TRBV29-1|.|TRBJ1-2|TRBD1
CSVEKGAGGYTF
TGCAGCGTTGAAAAGGGGGCGGGGGGCTACACCTTC
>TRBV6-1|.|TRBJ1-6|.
CASNLGSTGSPLYF
TGTGCCAGCAACCTCGGGTCCACGGGTTCACCCCTCTACTTT
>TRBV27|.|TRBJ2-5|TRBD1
CASSLLQGAEETQYF
TGTGCCAGCAGTTTATTACAGGGGGCGGAGGAGACCCAGTACTTC
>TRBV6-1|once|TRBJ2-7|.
CASSIGDTHYEQYF
TGTGCCAGCTCGATAGGGGACACCCACTACGAGCAGTACTTC
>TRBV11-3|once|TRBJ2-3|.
CASSLGRRDLESTDTQYF
TGTGCCAGCAGCTTAGGCAGACGGGACCTCGAAAGCACAGATACGCAGTATTTT
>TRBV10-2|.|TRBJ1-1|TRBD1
CASSESQGAVGTEAFF
TGCGCCAGCAGTGAGTCCCAGGGGGCGGTAGGCACTGAAGCTTTCTTT
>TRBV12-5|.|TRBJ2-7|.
CASGFPYEQYF
TGTGCTAGTGGTTTTCCCTACGAGCAGTACTTC
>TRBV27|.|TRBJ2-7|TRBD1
CASSSSGTGGSYEQYF
TGTGCCAGCAGTTCTTCCGGGACAGGGGGCTCCTACGAGCAGTACTTC
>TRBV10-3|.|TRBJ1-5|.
CAISEPGGGGRPQHF
TGTGCCATCAGTGAGCCCGGTGGGGGGGGGCGGCCCCAGCATTTT
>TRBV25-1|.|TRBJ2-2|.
CASISPRSHTGELFF
TGTGCCAGCATAAGCCCTCGGTCACACACCGGGGAGCTGTTTTTT
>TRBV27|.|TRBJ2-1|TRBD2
CASKAGLAWNEQFF
TGTGCCAGCAAAGCCGGACTAGCGTGGAATGAGCAGTTCTTC
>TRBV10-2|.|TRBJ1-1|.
CASDERPNTEAFF
TGCGCCAGCGACGAACGGCCCAACACTGAAGCTTTCTTT
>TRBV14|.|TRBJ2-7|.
CASSKETFGEQYF
TGTGCCAGCAGCAAGGAGACGTTCGGCGAGCAGTACTTC
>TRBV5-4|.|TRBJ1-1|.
CASSLGPLFERTEAFF
TGTGCCAGCAGTCTCGGGCCTCTCTTCGAAAGGACTGAAGCTTTCTTT
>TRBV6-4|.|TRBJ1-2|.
CASSDSGTRSYGYTF
TGTGCCAGCAGTGACTCGGGAACTCGAAGCTATGGCTACACCTTC
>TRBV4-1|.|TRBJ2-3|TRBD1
CASSLQGEVADTQYF
TGCGCCAGCAGCCTACAGGGGGAGGTCGCAGATACGCAGTATTTT
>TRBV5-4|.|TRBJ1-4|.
CASSLGSLQGSEKLFF
TGTGCCAGCAGCTTGGGCTCCCTACAGGGAAGTGAAAAACTGTTTTTT
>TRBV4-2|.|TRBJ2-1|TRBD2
CASSQVAGVGSYNEQFF
TGTGCCAGCAGCCAAGTTGCGGGGGTTGGGTCCTACAATGAGCAGTTCTTC
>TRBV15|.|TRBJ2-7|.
CATSRGPDGTYEQYF
TGTGCCACCAGCAGGGGGCCAGATGGCACCTACGAGCAGTACTTC
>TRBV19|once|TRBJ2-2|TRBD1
CASTDPGGANTGELFF
TGTGCCAGTACCGACCCAGGGGGCGCGAACACCGGGGAGCTGTTTTTT
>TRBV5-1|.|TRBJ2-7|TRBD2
CASSLGGGVQGPYEQYF
TGCGCCAGCAGCTTGGGCGGGGGAGTACAAGGTCCCTACGAGCAGTACTTC
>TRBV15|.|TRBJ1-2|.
CATSREGVFYGYTF
TGTGCCACCAGCAGGGAAGGAGTTTTCTATGGCTACACCTTC
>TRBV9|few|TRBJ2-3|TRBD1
CASSVRQGEDTQYF
TGTGCCAGCAGCGTTAGACAGGGGGAAGATACGCAGTATTTT
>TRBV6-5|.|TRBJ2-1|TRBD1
CASSYQQGAREEQFF
TGTGCCAGCAGTTACCAACAGGGGGCACGGGAAGAGCAGTTCTTC
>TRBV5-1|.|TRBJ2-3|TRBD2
CASSLPSGGSTDTQYF
TGCGCCAGCAGCTTGCCAAGCGGGGGAAGCACAGATACGCAGTATTTT
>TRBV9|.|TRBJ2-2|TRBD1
CASSPQTGGGTGELFF
TGTGCCAGCAGCCCTCAGACAGGGGGAGGGACCGGGGAGCTGTTTTTT
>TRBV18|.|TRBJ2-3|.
CASSPPMGTDTQYF
TGTGCCAGCTCACCACCGATGGGCACAGATACGCAGTATTTT
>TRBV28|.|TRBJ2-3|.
CASSSGGFRTRATDTQYF
TGTGCCAGCAGTTCTGGGGGATTCCGGACACGTGCCACAGATACGCAGTATTTT
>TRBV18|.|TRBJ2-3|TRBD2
CASSSYSGATDTQYF
TGTGCCAGCTCATCGTATAGCGGGGCCACAGATACGCAGTATTTT
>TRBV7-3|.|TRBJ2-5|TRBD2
CASSTSGRRETQYF
TGTGCCAGCAGCACTAGCGGGAGACGGGAGACCCAGTACTTC
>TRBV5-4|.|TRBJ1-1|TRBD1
CASSLGGGPPREAFF
TGTGCCAGCAGCTTGGGAGGGGGCCCGCCACGTGAAGCTTTCTTT
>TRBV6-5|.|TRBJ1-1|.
CASRDWTATEAFF
TGTGCCAGCAGGGATTGGACAGCCACTGAAGCTTTCTTT
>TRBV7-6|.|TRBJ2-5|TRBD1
CASSLDPTGSGETQYF
TGTGCCAGCAGCTTAGACCCGACAGGGTCAGGGGAGACCCAGTACTTC
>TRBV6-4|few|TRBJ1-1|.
CASSVRGDTEAFF
TGTGCCAGCAGTGTTCGAGGGGACACTGAAGCTTTCTTT
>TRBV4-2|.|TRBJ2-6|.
CASSQDPQVGANVLTF
TGTGCCAGCAGCCAAGATCCCCAGGTTGGGGCCAACGTCCTGACTTTC
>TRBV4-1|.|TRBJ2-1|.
CASSQDIGPNEQFF
TGCGCCAGCAGCCAAGATATAGGACCCAATGAGCAGTTCTTC
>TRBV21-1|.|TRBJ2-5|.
CASSKDAGPGRQETQYF
TGTGCCAGCAGCAAAGATGCGGGGCCGGGGCGGCAAGAGACCCAGTACTTC
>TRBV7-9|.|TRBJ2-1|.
CASSLDGIVYEQFF
TGTGCCAGCAGCTTAGACGGGATCGTGTATGAGCAGTTCTTC
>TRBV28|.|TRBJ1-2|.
CASSRQPNYGYTF
TGTGCCAGCAGTCGACAGCCTAACTATGGCTACACCTTC
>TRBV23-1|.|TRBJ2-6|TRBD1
CASRFSGQGLSGANVLTF
TGCGCCAGCAGATTTTCGGGACAGGGCCTCTCTGGGGCCAACGTCCTGACTTTC
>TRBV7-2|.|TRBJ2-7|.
CASSRRGYEQYF
TGTGCCAGCAGCCGTCGGGGGTACGAGCAGTACTTC
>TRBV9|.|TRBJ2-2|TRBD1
CASSVAAGGNTGELFF
TGTGCCAGCAGCGTAGCTGCAGGGGGGAACACCGGGGAGCTGTTTTTT
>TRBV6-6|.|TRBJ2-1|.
CASSLLNEQFF
TGTGCCAGCAGCTTGCTCAATGAGCAGTTCTTC
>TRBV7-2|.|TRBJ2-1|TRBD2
CASSRTSGGRSGQFF
TGTGCCAGCAGCCGGACTAGCGGGGGGCGGTCTGGGCAGTTCTTC